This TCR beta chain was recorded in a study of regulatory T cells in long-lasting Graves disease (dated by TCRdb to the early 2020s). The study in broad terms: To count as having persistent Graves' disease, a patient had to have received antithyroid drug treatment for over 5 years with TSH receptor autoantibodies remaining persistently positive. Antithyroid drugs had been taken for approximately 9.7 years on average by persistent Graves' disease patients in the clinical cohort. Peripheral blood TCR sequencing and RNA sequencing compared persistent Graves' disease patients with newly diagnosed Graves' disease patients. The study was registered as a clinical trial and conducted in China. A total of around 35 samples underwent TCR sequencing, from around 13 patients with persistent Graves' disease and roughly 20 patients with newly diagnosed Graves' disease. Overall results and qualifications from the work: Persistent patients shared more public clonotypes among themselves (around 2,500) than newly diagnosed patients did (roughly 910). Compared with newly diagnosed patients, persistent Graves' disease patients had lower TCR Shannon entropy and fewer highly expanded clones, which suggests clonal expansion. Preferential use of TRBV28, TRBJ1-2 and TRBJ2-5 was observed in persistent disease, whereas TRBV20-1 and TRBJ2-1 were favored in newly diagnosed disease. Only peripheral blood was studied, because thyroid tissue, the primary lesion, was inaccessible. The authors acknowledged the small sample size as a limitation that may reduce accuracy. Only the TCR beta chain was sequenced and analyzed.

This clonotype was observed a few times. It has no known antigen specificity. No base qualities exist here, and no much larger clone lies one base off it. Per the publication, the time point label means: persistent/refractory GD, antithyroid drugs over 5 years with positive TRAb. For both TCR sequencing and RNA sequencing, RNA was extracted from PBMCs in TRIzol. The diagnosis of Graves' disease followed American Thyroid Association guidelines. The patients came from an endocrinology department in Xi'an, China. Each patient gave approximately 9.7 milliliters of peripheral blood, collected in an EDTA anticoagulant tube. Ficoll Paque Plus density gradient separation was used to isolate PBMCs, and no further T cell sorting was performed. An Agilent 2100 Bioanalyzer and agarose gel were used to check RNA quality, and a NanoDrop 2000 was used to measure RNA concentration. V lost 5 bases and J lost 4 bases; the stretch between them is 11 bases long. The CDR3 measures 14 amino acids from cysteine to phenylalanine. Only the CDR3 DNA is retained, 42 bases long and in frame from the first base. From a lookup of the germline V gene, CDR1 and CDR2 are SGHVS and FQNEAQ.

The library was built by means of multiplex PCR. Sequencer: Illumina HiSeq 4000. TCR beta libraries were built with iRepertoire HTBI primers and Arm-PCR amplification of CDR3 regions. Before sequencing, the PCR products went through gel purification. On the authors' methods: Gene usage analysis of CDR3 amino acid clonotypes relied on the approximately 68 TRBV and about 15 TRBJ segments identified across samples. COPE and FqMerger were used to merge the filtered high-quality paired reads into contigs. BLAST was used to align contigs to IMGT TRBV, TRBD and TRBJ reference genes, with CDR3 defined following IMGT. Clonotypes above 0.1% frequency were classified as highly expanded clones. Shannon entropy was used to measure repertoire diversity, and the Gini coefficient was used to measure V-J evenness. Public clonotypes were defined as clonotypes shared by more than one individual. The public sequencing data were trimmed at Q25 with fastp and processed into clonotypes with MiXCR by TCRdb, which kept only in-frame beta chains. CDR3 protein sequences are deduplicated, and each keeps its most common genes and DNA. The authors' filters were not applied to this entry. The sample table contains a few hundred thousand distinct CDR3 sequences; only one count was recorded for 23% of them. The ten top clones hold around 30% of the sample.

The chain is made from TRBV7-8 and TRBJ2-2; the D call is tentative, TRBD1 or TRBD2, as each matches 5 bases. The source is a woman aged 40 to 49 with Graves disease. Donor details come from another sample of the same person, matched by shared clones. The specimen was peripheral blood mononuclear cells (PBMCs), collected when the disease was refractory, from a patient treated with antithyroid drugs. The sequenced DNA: TGTGCCAGCAGCCCACAGAGGGGCACCGGGGAGCTGTTTTTT. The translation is CASSPQRGTGELFF. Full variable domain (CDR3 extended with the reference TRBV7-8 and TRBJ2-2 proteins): GAGVSQSPRYKVAKRGQDVALRCDPISGHVSLFWYQQALGQGPEFLTYFQNEAQLDKSGLPSDRFFAERPEGSVSTLKIQRTQQEDSAVYLCASSPQRGTGELFFGEGSRLTVL.